This entry describes one T cell receptor beta chain. This sample is drawn from a study of cytomegalovirus exposure and HLA in healthy donors. Sequencing was performed with immunoSEQ multiplex PCR; in TCRdb, only in-frame clones are kept and a portion is missing. The repertoire holds around 150,000 clones, with around 80% as singletons. V lost 0 bases and J lost 5, with 6 bases in between. The CDR3 has 14 amino acids. The germline V gene has CDR1 SGHRS and CDR2 YFSETQ. V gene TRBV5-1 combines with J gene TRBJ1-6; D is undetermined. This receptor was obtained from a young man in good health and CMV-seropositive. The sequencing input was PBMCs. This chain's CDR3 is CASSLGADNSPLHF. The CDR3 coding sequence is TGCGCCAGCAGCTTGGGGGCAGATAATTCACCCCTCCACTTT.